These 12 T cell receptor beta chains share one sample of origin, sequenced in a study of shared clonotypes between healthy human individuals. As defined, naive CD8 cells were CD45RO-negative and positively selected for CCR7, with terminally differentiated effector memory CD45RA+ cells excluded. TCRdb keeps only in-frame clones here, not all; method: immunoSEQ multiplex PCR. Here the sample spans roughly 2 million clones, approximately 95% being singletons. Source material: naive CD8+ T cells sorted from blood. The receptor set was obtained from a man younger than 35 in good health.

Of note for this clone: Different DNA sequences within this sample yield the same CDR3. V usage is TRBV27 and J usage is TRBJ2-7; D might be TRBD2 (5 bases). The V end lost 5 bases, the J end lost 2 bases, and 10 bases lay between the germline ends. The CDR3 extends over 13 amino acids. Per germline, CDR1 MNHEY and CDR2 SMNVEV (reference sequence). CDR3 sequence (DNA): TGTGCCAGCAGTCCCGGACTGACCTACGAGCAGTACTTC. This codes for CASSPGLTYEQYF.

V gene TRBV6-1 combines with J gene TRBJ2-7; TRBD1 matches at 9 bases. Germline values: CDR1 MNHNS, CDR2 SASEGT. Losses at the gene ends were 2 bases for V and 6 bases for J; bases not matched to a gene: 5. The CDR3 loop spans 14 amino acids. CDR3 amino acids: CASSESGTGSEQYF. CDR3 in DNA: TGTGCCAGCAGTGAATCCGGGACAGGGAGCGAGCAGTACTTC.

V usage is TRBV7-9 and J usage is TRBJ1-3; D is unclear. Trimming shortened V by 5 bases and J by 0 bases, and 8 bases separated the two germline ends. Germline CDR1 SEHNR, CDR2 FQNEAQ (reference sequence). There are 14 residues in the CDR3. The CDR3 region is CASSLMASGNTIYF. CDR3 in DNA: TGTGCCAGCAGCCTAATGGCCTCTGGAAACACCATATATTTT.

As regards this clone: One junction end does not reproduce the germline sequence, and a read error may be involved. This sample also contains other DNA sequences that code for the same CDR3. This chain links TRBV7-9 with TRBJ1-1; weak D call: TRBD1 (6 bases). There are 11 residues in the CDR3. Germline CDR1 and CDR2: SEHNR and FQNEAQ (reference sequence). CDR3 residues: CASSLGGEAFF. The CDR3 nucleotides are TGTGCCAGCAGTTTAGGGGGAGAAGCTTTCTTT.

The chain employs TRBV4-1 and TRBJ2-2; no definite D call. The CDR3 contains 16 residues. V lost 1 base and J 4 bases, leaving 13 bases between the germline ends. Germline values: CDR1 MGHRA, CDR2 YSYEKL. Here the CDR3 DNA reads TGCGCCAGCAGCCAAGCTCCCGTCCGGGCCACCGGGGAGCTGTTTTTT. Its protein is CASSQAPVRATGELFF.

The V call is TRBV2, the J call TRBJ2-5; no firm D call. V lost 0 bases and J lost 3, with 5 bases in between. From germline, CDR1 is SNHLY and CDR2 FYNNEI. This CDR3 is 13 amino acids long. CDR3 coding DNA: TGTGCCAGCAGTGAAGCGTTCGAAGAGACCCAGTACTTC. Residues: CASSEAFEETQYF. The variable domain in full, with the rest retrieved from reference TRBV2 and TRBJ2-5, is EPEVTQTPSHQVTQMGQEVILRCVPISNHLYFYWYRQILGQKVEFLVSFYNNEISEKSEIFDDQFSVERPDGSNFTLKIRSTKLEDSAMYFCASSEAFEETQYFGPGTRLLVL.

The chain joins TRBV15 to TRBJ1-1; 7 nucleotides match TRBD1. The germline CDR1 and CDR2 sequences are LNHNV and YYDKDF (reference sequence). Losses at the gene ends were 8 bases for V and 11 bases for J; bases not matched to a gene: 11. The length of the CDR3 is 12 residues. CDR3 DNA sequence: TGTGCCACCGGACAGGATATTGGTTCGGCTTTCTTT. Its protein is CATGQDIGSAFF.

Here the CDR3 DNA reads TGTGCCAGCAGCTTTACGCAGGACTACCAAGAGACCCAGTACTTC. Translating it yields CASSFTQDYQETQYF. The rearrangement joins TRBV11-2 to TRBJ2-5; the D gene is possibly TRBD2 (5 bases). The germline V and J ends were trimmed by 3 bases and 0 bases, with 11 bases remaining between them. CDR3 length: 15 residues. Germline V CDR1 and CDR2: SGHAT, FQNNGV.

This chain connects TRBV4-3 to TRBJ2-3; D is perhaps TRBD1 or TRBD2 (5 bases each). Germline V gene sequence: CDR1 LGHNA, CDR2 YSLEER. This CDR3 has 15 amino acids. V shed 0 bases and J shed 4 bases, with 11 bases lying between them. CDR3 sequence reads: CASSQERGAADTQYF. The CDR3 DNA follows: TGCGCCAGCAGCCAAGAAAGAGGGGCAGCAGATACGCAGTATTTT.

This rearrangement joins TRBV7-8 to TRBJ1-2, with D hard to call. This CDR3 comprises 13 residues. CDR1 is SGHVS, CDR2 FQNEAQ, per germline. V was cut by 3 bases and J by 4 bases, with 9 bases left in between. The CDR3 here is CASSFGVSYGYTF. The CDR3 bases are TGTGCCAGCAGCTTTGGGGTGTCCTATGGCTACACCTTC.

This chain joins TRBV13 and TRBJ1-5; no definite D call. V shed 5 bases and J shed 6 bases, with 8 bases lying between them. In germline, CDR1 is PRHDT, CDR2 FYEKMQ (reference sequence). This CDR3 is 12 amino acids long. CDR3 sequence reads: CASSTEGQPQHF. CDR3 nucleotides: TGTGCCAGCAGCACCGAAGGTCAGCCCCAGCATTTT.

A few counts support this clone. This chain links TRBV7-2 with TRBJ2-1; 7 bases line up with TRBD1. V shed 1 base and J 9 bases; nucleotides not matched to a gene: 6. The CDR3 is made up of 14 amino acids. Germline CDR1 SGHTA, CDR2 FQGNSA. The CDR3 protein is CASSLGTGEGEQFF. The CDR3 DNA is TGTGCCAGCAGCTTAGGAACAGGGGAAGGTGAGCAGTTCTTC.